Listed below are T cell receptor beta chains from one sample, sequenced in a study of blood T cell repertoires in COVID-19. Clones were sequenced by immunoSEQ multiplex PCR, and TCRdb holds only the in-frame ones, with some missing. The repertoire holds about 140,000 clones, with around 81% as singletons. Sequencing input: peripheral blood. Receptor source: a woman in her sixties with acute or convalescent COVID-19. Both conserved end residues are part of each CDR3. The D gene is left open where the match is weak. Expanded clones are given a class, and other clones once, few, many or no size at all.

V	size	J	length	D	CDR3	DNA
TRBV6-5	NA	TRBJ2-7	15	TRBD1	CASSYSRQGPYEQYF	TGTGCCAGCAGTTACTCGAGACAGGGTCCCTACGAGCAGTACTTC
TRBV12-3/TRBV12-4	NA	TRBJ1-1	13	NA	CASTPGSTRGAFF	TGTGCCAGCACCCCTGGGTCCACACGAGGAGCTTTCTTT
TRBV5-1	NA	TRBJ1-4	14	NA	CASAFAANNEKLFF	TGCGCCAGCGCGTTCGCAGCGAATAATGAAAAACTGTTTTTT
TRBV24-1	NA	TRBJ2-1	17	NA	CATSDPGDLLSYNEQFF	TGTGCCACCAGTGACCCGGGGGACCTTCTGTCCTACAATGAGCAGTTCTTC
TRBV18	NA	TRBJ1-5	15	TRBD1	CASSLGTGNNQPQHF	TGTGCCAGCTCACTAGGGACAGGGAACAATCAGCCCCAGCATTTT
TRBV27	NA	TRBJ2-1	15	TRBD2	CASRITSGIGNEQFF	TGTGCCAGCAGGATTACTAGCGGGATAGGGAATGAGCAGTTCTTC
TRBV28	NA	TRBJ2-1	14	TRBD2	CASSPLAGYNEQFF	TGTGCCAGCAGCCCCCTAGCGGGTTACAATGAGCAGTTCTTC
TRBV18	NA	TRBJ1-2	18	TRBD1	CASSPQLLGQRSDYGYTF	TGTGCCAGCTCACCACAGTTATTGGGACAGCGGAGCGACTATGGCTACACCTTC
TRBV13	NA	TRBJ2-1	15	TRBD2	CASSLELAANNEQFF	TGTGCCAGCAGCTTAGAGCTAGCGGCGAACAATGAGCAGTTCTTC
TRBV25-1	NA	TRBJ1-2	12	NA	CASSEGFYGYTF	TGTGCCTCGTCCGAGGGATTCTATGGCTACACCTTC
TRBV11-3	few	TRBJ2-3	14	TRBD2	CASSSSGDTDTQYF	TGTGCCAGCAGCTCTAGCGGAGACACAGATACGCAGTATTTT
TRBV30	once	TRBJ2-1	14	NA	CAWSVTTGVAEQFF	TGTGCCTGGAGTGTAACGACGGGAGTGGCTGAGCAGTTCTTC
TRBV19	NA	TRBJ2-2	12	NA	CASSIPIGELFF	TGTGCCAGTAGTATCCCTATCGGGGAGCTGTTTTTT